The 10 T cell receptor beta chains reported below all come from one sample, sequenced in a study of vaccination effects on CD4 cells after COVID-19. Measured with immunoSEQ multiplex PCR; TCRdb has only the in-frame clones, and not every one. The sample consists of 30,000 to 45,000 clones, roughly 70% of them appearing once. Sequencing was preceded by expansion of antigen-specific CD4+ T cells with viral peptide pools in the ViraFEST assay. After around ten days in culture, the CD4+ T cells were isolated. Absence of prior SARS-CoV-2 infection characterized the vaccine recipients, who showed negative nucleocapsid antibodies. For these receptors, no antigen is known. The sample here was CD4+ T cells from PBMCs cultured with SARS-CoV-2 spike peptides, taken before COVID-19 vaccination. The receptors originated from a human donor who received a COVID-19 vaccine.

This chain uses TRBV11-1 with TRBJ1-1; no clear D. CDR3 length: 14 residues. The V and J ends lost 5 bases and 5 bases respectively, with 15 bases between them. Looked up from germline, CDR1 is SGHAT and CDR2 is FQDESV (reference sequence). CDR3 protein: CASSQLGVGTEAFF. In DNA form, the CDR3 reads TGTGCCAGCAGCCAACTTGGCGTGGGGACTGAAGCTTTCTTT.

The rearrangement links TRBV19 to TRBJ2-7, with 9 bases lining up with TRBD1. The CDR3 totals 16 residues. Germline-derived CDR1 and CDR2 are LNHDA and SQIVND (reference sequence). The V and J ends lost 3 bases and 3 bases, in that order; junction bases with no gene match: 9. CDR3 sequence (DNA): TGTGCCAGTAGTATGAAGCCGGGACAGGGATACTACGAGCAGTACTTC. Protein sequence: CASSMKPGQGYYEQYF.

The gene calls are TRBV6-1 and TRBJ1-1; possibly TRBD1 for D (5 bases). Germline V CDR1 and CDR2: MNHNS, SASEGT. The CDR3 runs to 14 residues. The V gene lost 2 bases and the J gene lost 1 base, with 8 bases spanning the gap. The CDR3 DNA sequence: TGTGCCAGCAGTGAACAGGGTTCGAACACTGAAGCTTTCTTT. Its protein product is CASSEQGSNTEAFF.

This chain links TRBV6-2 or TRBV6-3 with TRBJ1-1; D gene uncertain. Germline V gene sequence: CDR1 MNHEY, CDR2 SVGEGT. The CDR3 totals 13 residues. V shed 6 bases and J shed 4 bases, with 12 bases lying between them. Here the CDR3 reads CASSLGIGTEAFF. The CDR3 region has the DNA TGTGCCAGCAGCCTCGGTATAGGCACTGAAGCTTTCTTT.

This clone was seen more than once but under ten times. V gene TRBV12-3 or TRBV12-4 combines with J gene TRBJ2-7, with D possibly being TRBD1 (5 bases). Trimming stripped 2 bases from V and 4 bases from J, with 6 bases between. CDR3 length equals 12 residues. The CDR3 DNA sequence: TGTGCCAGCAGTTTAAGGGGTTACGAGCAGTACTTC. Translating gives CASSLRGYEQYF.

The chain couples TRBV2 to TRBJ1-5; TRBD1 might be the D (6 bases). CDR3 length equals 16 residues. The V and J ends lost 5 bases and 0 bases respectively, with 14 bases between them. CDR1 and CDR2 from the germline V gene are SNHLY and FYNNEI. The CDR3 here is CASSRAGDYSNQPQHF. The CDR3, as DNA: TGTGCCAGCAGTAGGGCAGGGGATTATAGCAATCAGCCCCAGCATTTT.

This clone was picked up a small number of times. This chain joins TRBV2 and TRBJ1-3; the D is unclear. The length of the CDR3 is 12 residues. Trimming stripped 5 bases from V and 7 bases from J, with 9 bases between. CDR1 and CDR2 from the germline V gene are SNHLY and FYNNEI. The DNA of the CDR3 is TGTGCCAGCAGTCAGGACGGGAACACCATATATTTT. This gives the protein CASSQDGNTIYF. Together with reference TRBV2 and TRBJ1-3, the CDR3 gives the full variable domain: EPEVTQTPSHQVTQMGQEVILRCVPISNHLYFYWYRQILGQKVEFLVSFYNNEISEKSEIFDDQFSVERPDGSNFTLKIRSTKLEDSAMYFCASSQDGNTIYFGEGSWLTVV.

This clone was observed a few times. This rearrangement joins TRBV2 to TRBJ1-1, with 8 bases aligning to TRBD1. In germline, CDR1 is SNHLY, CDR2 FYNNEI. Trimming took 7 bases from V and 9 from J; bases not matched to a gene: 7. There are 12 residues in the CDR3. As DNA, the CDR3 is TGTGCCAGCATCCAAGGACAGGGAAAAGCTTTCTTT. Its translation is CASIQGQGKAFF.

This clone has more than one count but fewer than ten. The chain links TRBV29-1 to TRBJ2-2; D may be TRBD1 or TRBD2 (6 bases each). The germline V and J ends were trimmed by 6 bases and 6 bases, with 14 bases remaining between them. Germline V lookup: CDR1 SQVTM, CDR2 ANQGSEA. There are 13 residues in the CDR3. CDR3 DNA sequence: TGCAGCGTCGGAAAGGGGGGAGCCGGGGAGCTGTTTTTT. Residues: CSVGKGGAGELFF.

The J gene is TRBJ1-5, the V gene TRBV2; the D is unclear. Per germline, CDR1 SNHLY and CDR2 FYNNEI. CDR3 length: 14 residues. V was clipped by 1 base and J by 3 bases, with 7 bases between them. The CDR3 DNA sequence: TGTGCCAGCAGTGAAGAACGGCTCAATCAGCCCCAGCATTTT. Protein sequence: CASSEERLNQPQHF.